This T cell receptor (beta chain) originates from a study of blood T cell repertoires in COVID-19. This CDR3 is 14 amino acids long. Trimming took off 4 bases at V and 4 bases at J, with 11 bases between the two ends. The germline gives CDR1 MNHEY, CDR2 SVGEGT. Only in-frame clones appear in the TCRdb table, and some are missing; sequencing was by immunoSEQ multiplex PCR. The sample includes more than 80,000 clones, about two thirds of them seen just once. The sample consisted of peripheral blood. The rearrangement links TRBV6-2 or TRBV6-3 to TRBJ2-4; D may be TRBD2 (6 bases). The sequence derives from a human donor with acute or convalescent COVID-19. The donor label of this sample is uncertain. CDR3 in amino acids: CASSSYGRKNIQYF. CDR3 sequence (DNA): TGTGCCAGCAGTTCGTACGGGAGAAAAAACATTCAGTACTTC.